Shown below are 7 T cell receptor beta chains from a single sample sequenced in a study of T cells in narcolepsy. Clones were read by immunoSEQ multiplex PCR, and TCRdb kept only the in-frame ones, dropping some. The sample yields about 40,000 clones, approximately 88% seen once. What was sequenced was CD45RA- memory CD4+ T cells from PBMCs. The receptors derive from a human donor with narcolepsy.

The chain carries TRBV9 and TRBJ2-3; a possible D gene is TRBD1 (5 bases). V lost 2 bases to trimming and J lost 6 bases, with 16 bases between them. The CDR3 totals 15 residues. Germline assignment: CDR1 SGDLS and CDR2 YYNGEE. CDR3 DNA: TGTGCCAGCAGCGTGGACACGCTACCGCGGGATACGCAGTATTTT. This gives the protein CASSVDTLPRDTQYF.

This chain joins TRBV27 and TRBJ2-1; D not resolved. Germline CDR1 is MNHEY and CDR2 is SMNVEV (reference sequence). Trimming removed 5 bases from V and 0 bases from J, with 14 bases in between. The CDR3 loop spans 16 amino acids. The CDR3 spells CASSAARPGSYNEQFF. The CDR3 nucleotides read TGTGCCAGCAGTGCGGCCCGCCCGGGCTCCTACAATGAGCAGTTCTTC.

This clone has only a few counts. CDR3: CASRNTDTYGYTF. The CDR3 DNA reads as TGTGCCAGCAGAAACACCGATACATACGGCTACACCTTC. The rearrangement joins TRBV28 to TRBJ1-2; D is undetermined. The V gene's germline CDR1 is MDHEN and CDR2 SYDVKM. The CDR3 covers 13 residues. V lost 6 bases to trimming and J lost 8 bases, with 16 bases between them.

The chain links TRBV16 to TRBJ2-7; a weak D match, TRBD2 (5 bases). V lost 1 base and J 3 bases, leaving 7 bases between the germline ends. CDR1 KGHSY and CDR2 FQNENV come from the germline V gene. The CDR3 loop spans 13 amino acids. The CDR3 DNA sequence: TGTGCCAGCAGCCAATGGGCGGGCTACGAGCAGTACTTC. Protein: CASSQWAGYEQYF.

The gene calls are TRBV5-1 and TRBJ2-1, with D unresolved. The CDR3 covers 13 residues. Trimming pared 1 base from V and 5 bases from J, leaving 7 bases between. Germline CDR1 SGHRS, CDR2 YFSETQ. The CDR3 region is CASSLNTNNEQFF. DNA of the CDR3: TGCGCCAGCAGCTTGAATACAAACAATGAGCAGTTCTTC.

The chain joins TRBV5-1 to TRBJ1-5, with no clear D. V gave up 3 bases and J gave up 3 bases, with 7 bases separating them. Germline V gives CDR1 SGHRS, CDR2 YFSETQ. This CDR3 is 13 amino acids long. The CDR3 sequence is CASSSSVNQPQHF. CDR3 DNA sequence: TGCGCCAGCAGCTCTTCAGTCAATCAGCCCCAGCATTTT.

This clone was observed a handful of times. The chain carries TRBV11-3 and TRBJ1-5; D ambiguous. Germline CDR1 reads SGHNT; CDR2 reads YENEEA. V was pared by 5 bases and J by 4 bases, with 9 bases between. The CDR3 is 13 amino acids. The CDR3 DNA is TGTGCCAGCAGCCCGACAACGAATCAGCCCCAGCATTTT. Residues: CASSPTTNQPQHF.